Reported below is one T cell receptor beta chain. Some clones are missing from TCRdb's copy, which holds only in-frame ones; the method was immunoSEQ multiplex PCR. Of around 41,000 clones listed, about 89% were seen once; the top ten hold about 0.4%. The data are from a study of T cell changes during pregnancy in multiple sclerosis. The CDR3 consists of 12 residues. Between the trimmed V and J ends, which lost 1 base and 6 bases, there was a span of 7 bases. Germline CDR1 is PRHDT and CDR2 is FYEKMQ (reference sequence). Source: CD4+ T cells from peripheral blood mononuclear cells, taken in the third trimester of pregnancy. V is TRBV13 and J is TRBJ2-7, with TRBD2 as a possible D gene (6 bases). The TCR originated in a female donor in good health, enrolled as a control in a pregnancy study. The CDR3, as DNA: TGTGCCAGCAGCTTAGAAGCGGGCGAGCAGTACTTC. Amino acid sequence: CASSLEAGEQYF.